The 12 T cell receptor beta chains reported below all come from one sample, sequenced in a study of CD8+ T cells in alopecia areata. Extracted from the samples, RNA was reverse transcribed into cDNA to serve as the sequencing template. Generated by immunoSEQ multiplex PCR, the TCRdb table keeps only in-frame clones and is missing some. The sample records around 190,000 clones, roughly 60% being singletons. Treatment specified: oral pan-JAK inhibitor, 5-10 mg twice daily. Sequenced here: CD4+ T cells sorted from blood, sampled at week 24, from a patient treated with tofacitinib. The receptors here all came from a human donor with alopecia areata.

This clone has only one observation. V and J are TRBV11-2 and TRBJ2-7; D uncertain. Trimming cost V 5 bases and J 3 bases, with 17 bases left between them. The CDR3 length is 15 residues. CDR1 SGHAT and CDR2 FQNNGV come from the germline V gene. CDR3 nucleotide sequence: TGTGCCAGCAGCCCGACGGGCGCGGTGTTCTACGAGCAGTACTTC. This sequence encodes CASSPTGAVFYEQYF.

This chain links TRBV5-1 with TRBJ1-1, with TRBD1 as a possible D gene (5 bases). Germline V gene sequence: CDR1 SGHRS, CDR2 YFSETQ. Trimming cost V 6 bases and J 5 bases, with 17 bases left between them. The CDR3 covers 14 residues. In DNA, the CDR3 is TGCGCCAGCAATCGGGAGTTGGGGGAAACTGAAGCTTTCTTT. The encoded protein is CASNRELGETEAFF.

The chain links TRBV29-1 to TRBJ1-1; D possibly corresponds to TRBD1 (6 bases). There are 12 residues in the CDR3. CDR1 and CDR2 (germline): SQVTM, ANQGSEA. V shed 7 bases and J shed 3 bases, with 12 bases lying between them. In nucleotides, the CDR3 is TGCAGCGCCAACAAGGGGGACACTGAAGCTTTCTTT. Its protein is CSANKGDTEAFF.

This chain connects TRBV27 to TRBJ2-1; perhaps TRBD1 as D (5 bases). This CDR3 has 12 amino acids. Trimming removed 6 bases from V and 6 bases from J, with 9 bases in between. Germline lookup yields CDR1 MNHEY and CDR2 SMNVEV (reference sequence). Here the CDR3 reads CASRRQSNEQFF. The CDR3 nucleotides are TGTGCCAGCAGAAGACAGAGCAATGAGCAGTTCTTC.

This chain joins TRBV14 and TRBJ2-3; no clear D gene. The CDR3 is 16 residues long. Germline V CDR1 and CDR2: SGHDN, FVKESK. V dropped 0 bases and J dropped 1 base, with 11 bases sitting between them. The CDR3 is CASSQDTGYRTDTQYF. The CDR3 nucleotides are TGTGCCAGCAGCCAAGATACCGGATACCGCACAGATACGCAGTATTTT.

The chain links TRBV5-1 to TRBJ2-5, with TRBD2 matching over 8 bases. Trimming cost V 0 bases and J 7 bases; bases outside gene matches: 8. The V gene's germline CDR1 is SGHRS and CDR2 YFSETQ. The CDR3 has 15 amino acids. The chain's CDR3 is CASSLVGGEDRTQYF. In nucleotides, the CDR3 is TGCGCCAGCAGCTTGGTCGGGGGGGAAGACAGGACCCAGTACTTC.

This clone was counted many times. This chain links TRBV7-9 with TRBJ2-7; 11 positions match TRBD1. This CDR3 region has 16 residues. Looked up from germline, CDR1 is SEHNR and CDR2 is FQNEAQ (reference sequence). With V trimmed by 6 bases and J by 5 bases, 12 bases remained unmatched. The CDR3 nucleotides are TGTGCCAGCAGGGCCCCCTCCGGGACAGGGGGGGACGAGCAGTACTTC. It encodes CASRAPSGTGGDEQYF.

This chain joins TRBV15 and TRBJ2-2, with 8 nucleotides matching TRBD1. The trim removed 4 bases at V and 3 bases at J, leaving 7 bases unmatched. Germline CDR1 and CDR2: LNHNV and YYDKDF (reference sequence). The CDR3 extends over 16 amino acids. The CDR3 bases are TGTGCCACCAGCACAGACAGGGGAAAGGACACCGGGGAGCTGTTTTTT. Translation: CATSTDRGKDTGELFF. Full variable domain (remainder filled in from reference TRBV15 and TRBJ2-2): DAMVIQNPRYQVTQFGKPVTLSCSQTLNHNVMYWYQQKSSQAPKLLFHYYDKDFNNEADTPDNFQSRRPNTSFCFLDIRSPGLGDTAMYLCATSTDRGKDTGELFFGEGSRLTVL.

This rearrangement joins TRBV29-1 to TRBJ2-2; 7 bases agree with TRBD1. Germline V gene sequence: CDR1 SQVTM, CDR2 ANQGSEA. The CDR3 is made up of 15 amino acids. Trimming took 7 bases from V and 4 from J; bases not matched to a gene: 12. In nucleotides, the CDR3 is TGCAGCGCGCGTATAGGGGGCGCGGGCACCGGGGAGCTGTTTTTT. Protein product: CSARIGGAGTGELFF.

The chain carries TRBV29-1 and TRBJ2-1, with D possibly called TRBD1 or TRBD2 (6 bases each). This CDR3 comprises 13 residues. CDR1 is SQVTM and CDR2 is ANQGSEA in the germline V gene. CDR3 bases: TGCGCCTATGGGGGGCTCTCCTACAATGAGCAGTTCTTC. Protein sequence: CAYGGLSYNEQFF.

The chain links TRBV7-6 to TRBJ2-2; TRBD1 is a possible D gene (5 bases). The V gene lost 4 bases and the J gene lost 4 bases, with 10 bases spanning the gap. This CDR3 region has 14 residues. Germline V gene lookup returns CDR1 SGHVS and CDR2 FNYEAQ. The chain's CDR3 is CASSSIQGTGELFF. The CDR3 DNA sequence: TGTGCCAGCAGCTCCATCCAGGGCACCGGGGAGCTGTTTTTT.

The chain is built from TRBV18 and TRBJ2-5; D not certain. CDR1 is KGHSH and CDR2 is LQKENI in the germline V gene. The CDR3 sequence is 15 residues long. Trimming took off 3 bases at V and 2 bases at J, with 13 bases between the two ends. The CDR3 is CASSPSPIPQETQYF. CDR3 in DNA: TGTGCCAGCTCACCCTCACCGATCCCTCAAGAGACCCAGTACTTC. The variable domain in full, with the rest retrieved from reference TRBV18 and TRBJ2-5, is NAGVMQNPRHLVRRRGQEARLRCSPMKGHSHVYWYRQLPEEGLKFMVYLQKENIIDESGMPKERFSAEFPKEGPSILRIQQVVRGDSAAYFCASSPSPIPQETQYFGPGTRLLVL.